Below, 21 T cell receptor beta chains from the same sample are listed, as sequenced in a study of shared clonotypes between healthy human individuals. Generated by immunoSEQ multiplex PCR, the TCRdb table keeps only in-frame clones and is missing some. The repertoire holds hundreds of thousands of clones, with around 96% as singletons. The sequenced sample was naive CD4+ T cells sorted from blood. Subset in this sample: CD45RA+ positively selected. Receptor source: a woman aged 25 to 39 in good health.

This clone was found a few times. The rearrangement uses TRBV28 and TRBJ1-5; D ambiguous. Trimming removed 10 bases at V and 14 bases at J, with 9 bases between. The CDR3 is 8 amino acids. The V gene's germline CDR1 is MDHEN and CDR2 SYDVKM. CDR3 DNA: TGTGCCACAGAGGGAAAGCATTTT. It encodes CATEGKHF. The whole variable domain, filled in from reference TRBV28 and TRBJ1-5, reads DVKVTQSSRYLVKRTGEKVFLECVQDMDHENMFWYRQDPGLGLRLIYFSYDVKMKEKGDIPEGYSVSREKKERFSLILESASTNQTSMYLCATEGKHFGDGTRLSIL.

V is TRBV28 and J is TRBJ1-2, with TRBD1 matching 8 bases. The CDR3 loop spans 15 amino acids. The germline V gene encodes CDR1 MDHEN and CDR2 SYDVKM. After removal of 6 bases from V and 5 bases from J, the junction contained 11 bases not matched to a gene. The CDR3 coding sequence is TGTGCCAGCAGCCAACAGGGACAGGCCGTTTATGGCTACACCTTC. It is translated as CASSQQGQAVYGYTF.

The J gene is TRBJ2-1, the V gene TRBV2; TRBD2 matches 13 bases. The V segment lost 7 bases and the J segment 9 bases; nucleotides outside the gene matches: 3. CDR1 and CDR2 from the germline V gene are SNHLY and FYNNEI. This CDR3 is built from 13 residues. The CDR3 here is CASTGTSGIEQFF. Written as DNA, the CDR3 is TGTGCCAGCACGGGGACTAGCGGGATTGAGCAGTTCTTC.

The chain links TRBV29-1 to TRBJ2-7, with unresolved D. Per germline, CDR1 SQVTM and CDR2 ANQGSEA. CDR3 length: 12 residues. V was shortened by 4 bases and J by 3 bases, with 10 bases between the two germline ends. The CDR3 reads CSVVSRFYEQYF. CDR3 coding DNA: TGCAGCGTTGTAAGTAGATTCTACGAGCAGTACTTC.

The J gene is TRBJ1-1, the V gene TRBV6-5; possibly TRBD1 for D (6 bases). Germline V gene lookup returns CDR1 MNHEY and CDR2 SVGAGI. The CDR3 spans 11 residues. Trimming removed 5 bases at V and 11 bases at J, with 12 bases between. CDR3 DNA sequence: TGTGCCAGCAGTGAAGGGGGGGTGGCTTTCTTT. Translating gives CASSEGGVAFF.

The genes are TRBV6-1 and TRBJ1-1; tentatively, D is TRBD1 (6 bases). With 10 bases removed from V and 1 base from J, the gap between germline ends came to 13 bases. The CDR3 runs 13 residues. CDR1 and CDR2 (germline): MNHNS, SASEGT. DNA of the CDR3: TGTGCCAACCAACAGGGTGCGAACACTGAAGCTTTCTTT. It yields the protein CANQQGANTEAFF.

This clone was picked up one time. This rearrangement joins TRBV19 to TRBJ2-5; a possible D gene is TRBD2 (5 bases). CDR3 length equals 13 residues. Germline V CDR1 and CDR2: LNHDA, SQIVND (reference sequence). V dropped 5 bases and J dropped 5 bases, with 12 bases sitting between them. Here the CDR3 reads CASSSGDLETQYF. In DNA, the CDR3 is TGTGCCAGTAGTTCCGGGGATCTGGAGACCCAGTACTTC.

This clone appeared a single time. The rearrangement uses TRBV27 and TRBJ2-2; D is ambiguous. This CDR3 region has 15 residues. V dropped 7 bases and J dropped 1 base, with 13 bases sitting between them. Germline V lookup: CDR1 MNHEY, CDR2 SMNVEV (reference sequence). The DNA for the CDR3 is TGTGCCAGCACCACATGGCGTGGGAACACCGGGGAGCTGTTTTTT. It encodes CASTTWRGNTGELFF.

This chain joins TRBV11-2 and TRBJ2-7; 11 nucleotides align to TRBD1. The CDR3 consists of 15 residues. The germline V gene encodes CDR1 SGHAT and CDR2 FQNNGV. V lost 5 bases, J lost 2 bases, and 5 bases stayed unmatched. CDR3 sequence: CASSHGTGGTYEQYF. CDR3 sequence (DNA): TGTGCCAGCAGCCATGGGACAGGGGGAACCTACGAGCAGTACTTC.

The chain's CDR3 is CASSPRRGVTYEQYF. As DNA, the CDR3 is TGTGCCAGCAGCCCCCGGAGGGGGGTAACCTACGAGCAGTACTTC. V and J are TRBV9 and TRBJ2-5; perhaps D is TRBD1 or TRBD2 (6 bases each). The J call is in doubt because the DNA end fits TRBJ2-7 better. The CDR3 totals 15 residues. CDR1 SGDLS and CDR2 YYNGEE come from the germline V gene.

On this clone itself: Other DNA variants within this sample encode the same CDR3. The chain has TRBV28 and TRBJ1-5, with 11 nucleotides matching TRBD1. CDR3 length: 14 residues. The germline CDR1 and CDR2 sequences are MDHEN and SYDVKM. Germline trimming cut 6 bases from V and 7 bases from J; bases unmatched to any gene: 5. The CDR3 spells CASSPGQGGQPQHF. The CDR3 nucleotides read TGTGCCAGCAGCCCGGGACAGGGGGGGCAGCCCCAGCATTTT.

The chain joins TRBV5-4 to TRBJ2-1; 7 nucleotides match TRBD2. The CDR3 is 16 residues long. The trim removed 4 bases at V and 1 base at J, leaving 8 bases unmatched. Germline V CDR1 and CDR2: SGHNT, YYREEE (reference sequence). Here the CDR3 reads CASSGKRDDSYNEQFF. The CDR3 DNA reads as TGTGCCAGCAGCGGGAAGCGGGATGATTCCTACAATGAGCAGTTCTTC.

The chain carries TRBV5-5 and TRBJ1-2; D call uncertain. The CDR3 runs 10 residues. Deletions cut 2 bases from V and 8 bases from J, with 4 bases between. Germline CDR1 is SGHKS and CDR2 is YYEKEE (reference sequence). As DNA, the CDR3 is TGTGCCAGCAGCTTCAACGGCTACACCTTC. Its translation is CASSFNGYTF.

The chain combines TRBV5-8 with TRBJ2-3; TRBD2 matches at 8 bases. This CDR3 spans 14 amino acids. The ends lost 5 bases at V and 5 bases at J; junction bases unmatched: 7. Germline CDR1 is SGHTS and CDR2 is YDEGEE. In DNA form, the CDR3 reads TGTGCCAGCAGGGCGGGACTAGTGGTAGATACGCAGTATTTT. Its translation: CASRAGLVVDTQYF. Drawing the rest from reference TRBV5-8 and TRBJ2-3, the complete variable domain is EAGVTQSPTHLIKTRGQQATLRCSPISGHTSVYWYQQALGLGLQFLLWYDEGEERNRGNFPPRFSGRQFPNYSSELNVNALELEDSALYLCASRAGLVVDTQYFGPGTRLTVL.

This chain uses TRBV7-3 with TRBJ1-1; no clear D. V was shortened by 2 bases and J by 6 bases, with 13 bases between the two germline ends. Germline lookup yields CDR1 SGHTA and CDR2 FQGTGA. CDR3 length: 14 residues. CDR3 protein: CASSLSAGSAEAFF. The DNA of the CDR3 is TGTGCCAGCAGCTTATCGGCGGGTTCTGCTGAAGCTTTCTTT.

The gene calls are TRBV28 and TRBJ2-7, with 7 nucleotides matching TRBD2. CDR1 is MDHEN and CDR2 is SYDVKM in the germline V gene. J gave up 2 bases and V 3 bases, and 4 bases lay outside the gene matches. The CDR3 covers 14 residues. For the CDR3, the DNA is TGTGCCAGCAGTTTCGGCGGGAGTCCCTACGAGCAGTACTTC. Protein product: CASSFGGSPYEQYF.

This sequence joins TRBV29-1 and TRBJ1-1, with D possibly being TRBD1 (5 bases). V was cut by 6 bases and J by 1 base, with 12 bases left in between. The CDR3 length is 13 residues. Germline V gene sequence: CDR1 SQVTM, CDR2 ANQGSEA. The CDR3 DNA is TGCAGCGTGAGGGAGGGGTGGAACACTGAAGCTTTCTTT. Translated, it gives CSVREGWNTEAFF.

The rearrangement joins TRBV6-1 to TRBJ2-6, with 7 bases identical to TRBD1. The CDR3 has 18 residues. V lost 4 bases to trimming and J lost 0 bases; unmatched junction nucleotides: 9. Germline values: CDR1 MNHNS, CDR2 SASEGT. CDR3 protein: CASSGRQGSSSGANVLTF. In DNA form, the CDR3 reads TGTGCCAGCAGTGGGAGACAGGGCTCCAGCTCTGGGGCCAACGTCCTGACTTTC.

The rearrangement links TRBV5-6 to TRBJ1-5; D gene ambiguous. Germline V gene data show CDR1 as SGHDT and CDR2 as YYEEEE. V was shortened by 8 bases and J by 0 bases, with 18 bases between the two germline ends. The CDR3 is 16 residues long. CDR3 loop: CASQSFGGISNQPQHF. The DNA for the CDR3 is TGTGCCAGTCAGTCCTTCGGAGGGATTAGCAATCAGCCCCAGCATTTT.

This chain joins TRBV2 and TRBJ2-1; the D is unclear. V was trimmed by 11 bases and J by 8 bases, leaving 16 bases between them. CDR1 is SNHLY, CDR2 FYNNEI, per germline. The CDR3 loop spans 12 amino acids. The CDR3 sequence: CAQDGVRDEQFF. The CDR3 DNA reads as TGTGCCCAAGACGGAGTTCGGGATGAGCAGTTCTTC.

The chain joins TRBV5-5 to TRBJ2-1; possible D gene TRBD2, 5 bases. Trimming shortened V by 3 bases and J by 5 bases, and 12 bases separated the two germline ends. CDR3 length equals 14 residues. Germline V CDR1 and CDR2: SGHKS, YYEKEE (reference sequence). DNA for the CDR3: TGTGCCAGCAGCTCCCTGGACTGGGACAATGAGCAGTTCTTC. Protein sequence: CASSSLDWDNEQFF.